These 25 T cell receptor beta chains were sequenced from one sample in a study of blood T cell repertoires in COVID-19. Produced via immunoSEQ multiplex PCR; TCRdb's table is partial and in-frame only. The table records 65,000 to 70,000 clones, 79% of them present only once. What was sequenced was peripheral blood. The receptors come from a man in his sixties with acute or convalescent COVID-19.

The chain joins TRBV14 to TRBJ2-3; 7 bases are shared with TRBD1. The J segment lost 10 bases and the V segment lost 0 bases, leaving 4 bases of the junction unmatched. The germline gives CDR1 SGHDN, CDR2 FVKESK. CDR3 length equals 13 residues. CDR3 sequence reads: CASSQERGRAQYF. The CDR3 coding sequence is TGTGCCAGCAGCCAAGAAAGGGGGCGGGCGCAGTATTTT.

This chain connects TRBV5-1 to TRBJ2-2, with a possible D match to TRBD1 (6 bases). The CDR3 loop spans 16 amino acids. Germline V gene data show CDR1 as SGHRS and CDR2 as YFSETQ. V lost 0 bases to trimming and J lost 3 bases, with 12 bases between them. The CDR3 coding sequence is TGCGCCAGCAGCTTGGGCCAGGGGATGGACACCGGGGAGCTGTTTTTT. Its translation: CASSLGQGMDTGELFF.

This clone has only one observation. V gene TRBV4-3 combines with J gene TRBJ1-5; D might be TRBD1 (6 bases). CDR1 and CDR2 from the germline V gene are LGHNA and YSLEER. CDR3 size: 17 residues. Trimming removed 4 bases from V and 7 bases from J, with 23 bases in between. The CDR3 DNA follows: TGCGCCAGCAGCCCAGGCTTCTGGGAACAGGGAGAGCAGCCCCAGCATTTT. Protein product: CASSPGFWEQGEQPQHF.

The gene calls are TRBV6-5 and TRBJ1-2; D possibly corresponds to TRBD1 (5 bases). Germline V lookup: CDR1 MNHEY, CDR2 SVGAGI. The V end lost 2 bases, the J end lost 5 bases, and 12 bases lay between the germline ends. There are 14 residues in the CDR3. The CDR3: CASSYDGGSYGYTF. The CDR3 region has the DNA TGTGCCAGCAGTTACGACGGGGGGTCGTATGGCTACACCTTC.

V is TRBV7-9 and J is TRBJ1-1; D may be TRBD1 (5 bases). CDR3 length: 15 amino acids. Trimming pared 2 bases from V and 4 bases from J, leaving 14 bases between. In germline, CDR1 is SEHNR, CDR2 FQNEAQ (reference sequence). The CDR3 DNA reads as TGTGCCAGCAGCTTAAGGCAGGGTGGGGCCACTGAAGCTTTCTTT. Encoded protein: CASSLRQGGATEAFF.

This chain uses TRBV11-2 with TRBJ1-4; D call uncertain. The CDR3 loop spans 15 amino acids. V was cut by 0 bases and J by 5 bases, with 10 bases left in between. Per the germline V gene, CDR1 is SGHAT and CDR2 is FQNNGV. The CDR3: CASSLDSGTNEKLFF. The CDR3 DNA follows: TGTGCCAGCAGCTTAGACTCAGGCACAAATGAAAAACTGTTTTTT.

This clone was seen only once. The chain uses TRBV25-1 and TRBJ1-1; D not certain. The germline V gene encodes CDR1 MGHDK and CDR2 SYGVNS. V was shortened by 7 bases and J by 2 bases, with 5 bases between the two germline ends. This CDR3 is built from 11 residues. The CDR3 here is CASTLNTEAFF. The CDR3 nucleotides are TGTGCCAGCACCCTAAACACTGAAGCTTTCTTT.

The V call is TRBV21-1, the J call TRBJ1-2; the table's D call TRBD1 went unverified against the DNA. TRBV21-1 is noted as a pseudogene. This CDR3 is built from 16 residues. The CDR3: CASSRDRGPSNYGYTF. CDR3 sequence (DNA): TGTGCCAGCAGCAGAGACAGGGGACCTTCTAACTATGGCTACACCTTC.

This clone was recorded a few times. The chain joins TRBV7-6 to TRBJ1-1; D is ambiguous. This CDR3 comprises 15 residues. CDR1 is SGHVS and CDR2 is FNYEAQ in the germline V gene. The V gene lost 1 base and the J gene lost 5 bases, with 14 bases spanning the gap. The CDR3 sequence: CASSLVPHARTEAFF. The DNA for the CDR3 is TGTGCCAGCAGCTTAGTCCCCCACGCGAGAACTGAAGCTTTCTTT.

This CDR3 is CASSQDADRGPDGYTF. The CDR3 DNA reads as TGTGCCAGCAGCCAAGATGCGGACAGGGGGCCTGATGGCTACACCTTC. This chain uses TRBV3-1 (or the pseudogene TRBV3-2) with TRBJ1-2, with 11 bases aligning to TRBD1. There are 16 residues in the CDR3. The V gene end was trimmed by 0 bases and the J gene end by 6 bases; junction bases not matched to a gene: 6. Germline values: CDR1 LGHDT, CDR2 YNNKEL (reference sequence).

This clone was counted a single time. V is TRBV5-4 and J is TRBJ1-1, with TRBD1 matching over 10 bases. The CDR3 contains 19 residues. V gave up 1 base and J gave up 5 bases; unmatched junction bases: 17. Germline V gene sequence: CDR1 SGHNT, CDR2 YYREEE (reference sequence). As DNA, the CDR3 is TGTGCCAGCAGCTTGATGGGACCGGGACAGGGGAGGGTGAGGACTGAAGCTTTCTTT. Translation gives CASSLMGPGQGRVRTEAFF.

The V and J genes are TRBV28 and TRBJ2-3; 10 bases fit TRBD2. The trim removed 6 bases at V and 5 bases at J, leaving 8 bases unmatched. The CDR3 covers 15 residues. Germline CDR1 MDHEN, CDR2 SYDVKM. CDR3 nucleotides: TGTGCCAGCAGCCGTCCCGGGACTAGCGAAGATACGCAGTATTTT. This codes for CASSRPGTSEDTQYF.

The chain links TRBV13 to TRBJ1-2; D perhaps matches TRBD1 (5 bases). Trimming left V 4 bases short and J 0 bases short, with 9 bases between. The CDR3 has 14 amino acids. Germline CDR1 is PRHDT and CDR2 is FYEKMQ (reference sequence). CDR3 in amino acids: CASSSTDSNYGYTF. The CDR3 region has the DNA TGTGCCAGCAGCTCGACAGATTCTAACTATGGCTACACCTTC.

Worth noting for this clone: This sample includes further DNA sequences coding for the same CDR3. The J gene is TRBJ1-2, the V gene TRBV12-3 or TRBV12-4; D remains ambiguous. V was clipped by 5 bases and J by 3 bases, with 7 bases between them. This CDR3 comprises 12 residues. In DNA form, the CDR3 reads TGTGCCAGCAGTACAGCTTACTATGGCTACACCTTC. Amino acid sequence: CASSTAYYGYTF.

J is TRBJ1-5 and V is TRBV5-8; 9 bases map to TRBD1. V dropped 1 base and J dropped 4; count of bases not matched to a gene: 3. The CDR3 consists of 15 residues. Germline CDR1 and CDR2: SGHTS and YDEGEE. CDR3 sequence: CASSLWDRENQPQHF. The CDR3 bases are TGTGCCAGCAGCTTGTGGGACAGGGAGAATCAGCCCCAGCATTTT.

The chain joins TRBV10-3 to TRBJ2-2; 8 nucleotides line up with TRBD2. Trimming took 3 bases from V and 2 from J; bases not matched to a gene: 5. This CDR3 region has 16 residues. Germline V gene data show CDR1 as ENHRY and CDR2 as SYGVKD. The CDR3 DNA reads TGTGCCATCAGTGACGAGCGGGGGACAAACACCGGGGAGCTGTTTTTT. As protein: CAISDERGTNTGELFF.

This chain joins TRBV7-8 and TRBJ2-5, with a tentative D call TRBD1 (5 bases). V gave up 7 bases and J gave up 3 bases, with 12 bases separating them. The germline V gene has CDR1 SGHVS and CDR2 FQNEAQ. This CDR3 has 13 residues. CDR3 protein: CASIRGHEETQYF. CDR3 DNA sequence: TGTGCCAGCATTAGAGGACACGAAGAGACCCAGTACTTC.

This clone came up a few times. At one end the junction does not follow the germline gene, possibly because of a read error. The V gene is TRBV6-6, the J gene TRBJ1-5; TRBD1 agrees at 9 bases. This CDR3 has 11 amino acids. Germline V gives CDR1 MNHNY, CDR2 SVGAGI (reference sequence). CDR3 coding DNA: TGTGCCAGCAGAACGGGACAGGGCTTGGATTTT. As protein: CASRTGQGLDF.

The chain links TRBV29-1 to TRBJ2-7, with D maybe TRBD1 (5 bases). Germline lookup yields CDR1 SQVTM and CDR2 ANQGSEA. The ends were cut back, 6 bases at V and 3 bases at J, with 9 bases in the middle. The CDR3 loop spans 11 amino acids. CDR3 in amino acids: CSVPGLYEQYF. CDR3 DNA sequence: TGCAGCGTCCCAGGGCTCTACGAGCAGTACTTC.

This clone has just a few counts. CDR3 sequence reads: CASSPNLRSPLHF. The CDR3, as DNA: TGTGCCAGCAGCCCAAACCTCAGATCACCCCTCCACTTT. The gene calls are TRBV14 and TRBJ1-6; D is undetermined. The V end was cut by 4 bases, the J end by 10 bases, with 11 bases between. Germline V CDR1 and CDR2: SGHDN, FVKESK. The CDR3 sequence is 13 residues long.

This chain links TRBV7-2 with TRBJ1-3; no clear D gene. The CDR3 is made up of 15 amino acids. Per the germline V gene, CDR1 is SGHTA and CDR2 is FQGNSA. Trimming removed 1 base at V and 4 bases at J, with 11 bases between. This chain's CDR3 is CASSLGALAGNTIYF. The CDR3 DNA is TGTGCCAGCAGCTTAGGGGCCCTTGCGGGAAACACCATATATTTT.

The V call is TRBV4-1, the J call TRBJ1-5, with D perhaps matching TRBD1 (5 bases). Germline-derived CDR1 and CDR2 are MGHRA and YSYEKL. V was cut by 3 bases and J by 5 bases, with 17 bases left in between. This CDR3 is 16 amino acids long. The chain's CDR3 is CASSHGPVGADQPQHF. In DNA form, the CDR3 reads TGCGCCAGCAGCCACGGACCCGTAGGGGCAGATCAGCCCCAGCATTTT.

This clone is a singleton in its sample. The chain links TRBV5-4 to TRBJ2-3; no clear D gene. Germline CDR1 is SGHNT and CDR2 is YYREEE (reference sequence). The CDR3 is made up of 14 amino acids. V was cut by 6 bases and J by 2 bases, with 13 bases left in between. The CDR3 sequence: CASTHGLPTDTQYF. CDR3 DNA sequence: TGTGCCAGCACCCATGGGCTTCCCACAGATACGCAGTATTTT. Full variable domain (rest looked up from reference TRBV5-4 and TRBJ2-3): ETGVTQSPTHLIKTRGQQVTLRCSSQSGHNTVSWYQQALGQGPQFIFQYYREEENGRGNFPPRFSGLQFPNYSSELNVNALELDDSALYLCASTHGLPTDTQYFGPGTRLTVL.

The chain joins TRBV10-3 to TRBJ2-7; D gene uncertain. V was pared by 5 bases and J by 2 bases, with 13 bases between. Germline V gene lookup returns CDR1 ENHRY and CDR2 SYGVKD. The CDR3 is 14 residues long. CDR3 nucleotides: TGTGCCATCAGTTTTGCCCTAGTAACCTACGAGCAGTACTTC. Translated: CAISFALVTYEQYF.

This clone was recorded once. The DNA for the CDR3 is TGTGCCAGCAGCGCCCAGGGACAGGGGTCTGGTCAGCCCCAGCATTTT. Amino acid sequence: CASSAQGQGSGQPQHF. V and J are TRBV7-2 and TRBJ1-5; 10 bases agree with TRBD1. Germline V lookup: CDR1 SGHTA, CDR2 FQGNSA. The CDR3 spans 16 residues. V shed 5 bases and J 6 bases; nucleotides not matched to a gene: 10.